The T cell receptor beta chain under discussion was sequenced for a study of blood T cell repertoires in COVID-19. Background on the study: From the United States, Italy and Spain came samples of acute and convalescent COVID-19. Sources were T cells, B-cell-depleted T cells, or PBMCs; the material itself was cDNA or gDNA.

This CDR3 has 13 residues. The germline gives CDR1 SQVTM, CDR2 ANQGSEA. V shed 7 bases and J 0 bases; nucleotides not matched to a gene: 6. How the authors handled the data: It was from reference gene primer amplification that nucleated cell counts were estimated. Profiling relied on immunoSEQ multiplex PCR, and the TCRdb table lists in-frame clones only, not all of them. From that table come the V and J calls and clone size; the DNA was used to work out D and trimming. The table lists 200,000 to 300,000 clones, roughly 80% of them singletons, with about 9% in the top ten. Input material: peripheral blood. This chain uses TRBV29-1 with TRBJ2-7; 7 bases align to TRBD1. The origin of this receptor is a man older than 75 with acute or convalescent COVID-19. CDR3 sequence reads: CSARTGNSYEQYF. CDR3 bases: TGCAGCGCTAGGACAGGTAACTCCTACGAGCAGTACTTC.